These T cell receptor beta chains were read from a single sample in a study of beta chain features in type 1 diabetes. The data were produced by immunoSEQ multiplex PCR, yet TCRdb's version contains in-frame clones alone and is incomplete. The table shows 300,000 to 350,000 clones, with approximately 14% occurring only once. The specimen sequenced was central memory CD4+ T cells from blood. The receptors here all came from a man aged 30 to 45 in good health. CDR3s include the opening cysteine and the closing phenylalanine or tryptophan. The D gene is left open where the match is weak. Size tells how often a clone was seen (once, few, many) or the class of an expanded clone, and some rows leave it out.

clone_size d_call j_call v_call cdr3_nt cdr3_aa
few . TRBJ1-5 TRBV6-6 TGTGCCAGCAGCCCCCAGAGCAATCAGCCCCAGCATTTT CASSPQSNQPQHF
once . TRBJ2-6 TRBV19 TGTGCCAGTAGTACCACAGGGATCGCTGGGGCCAACGTCCTGACTTTC CASSTTGIAGANVLTF
. . TRBJ1-4 TRBV4-1 TGCGCCAGCAGCCACCCGGGACAACTTAATGAAAAACTGTTTTTT CASSHPGQLNEKLFF
few TRBD2 TRBJ2-3 TRBV28 TGTGCCAGCGTTACTAGCGGGAGTGCAAGCAGAGATACGCAGTATTTT CASVTSGSASRDTQYF
. TRBD1 TRBJ2-5 TRBV7-9 TGTGCCAGCAGCTTGCCGGGACAGGGACCGACCCAGTACTTC CASSLPGQGPTQYF
. . TRBJ2-2 TRBV11-3 TGTGCCAGCAGCCCCCGCACCGGGGAGCTGTTTTTT CASSPRTGELFF
few . TRBJ2-3 TRBV4-3 TGCGCCAGCAGCCAAGATCCGAGTAAGGGCACAGATACGCAGTATTTT CASSQDPSKGTDTQYF
. . TRBJ2-5 TRBV6-5 TGTGCCAGCAGTCATGGAGAGACCCAGTACTTC CASSHGETQYF
. TRBD2 TRBJ2-5 TRBV29-1 TGCAGCGTTGAAGGACTAGCGGGAGGGAGAGAGACCCAGTACTTC CSVEGLAGGRETQYF
. TRBD2 TRBJ2-5 TRBV5-1 TGCGCCAGCAGCCCCGGGACTAGCGCAGCGAGCGAGACCCAGTACTTC CASSPGTSAASETQYF
few . TRBJ1-4 TRBV7-2 TGTGCCAGCAGCTTACGGAGCAGTGGCGAAAAACTGTTTTTT CASSLRSSGEKLFF
few . TRBJ1-5 TRBV4-1 TGCGCCAGCAGCCAAGATTTTGCGACGGCCCATCAGCCCCAGCATTTT CASSQDFATAHQPQHF
. . TRBJ2-7 TRBV19 TGTGCCAGTAGTATCCCCCCCCTCCACGAGCAGTACTTC CASSIPPLHEQYF
few . TRBJ1-1 TRBV6-1 TGTGCCAGCGGCGTCCTGGACACTGAAGCTTTCTTT CASGVLDTEAFF
few . TRBJ1-2 TRBV2 TGTGCCAGCAGTGAAAGTGTGGGAGAAGGAGGCTACACCTTC CASSESVGEGGYTF
few . TRBJ1-1 TRBV12-5 TGTGCTAGTGGTCCCTCGGGTCGCAACACTGAAGCTTTCTTT CASGPSGRNTEAFF
. . TRBJ2-2 TRBV9 TGTGCCAGCAGCGTAGTAGGGAGCGGGGAGCTGTTTTTT CASSVVGSGELFF
. . TRBJ1-2 TRBV28 TGTGCCAGCAGTCCGCCGGGACAACTATCCGACGGTAATGGCTACACCTTC CASSPPGQLSDGNGYTF
. . TRBJ2-3 TRBV7-2 TGTGCCAGCAGCCCAGCGTTGGATACGCAGTATTTT CASSPALDTQYF
few TRBD2 TRBJ2-1 TRBV11-3 TGTGCCAGCAGCCCTTCAGCGGGAGGGGTTAACAATGAGCAGTTCTTC CASSPSAGGVNNEQFF
. TRBD1 TRBJ1-2 TRBV15 TGTGCCACCAGCTGGGGACAGGGGAGCTCCCATGACTACACCTTC CATSWGQGSSHDYTF